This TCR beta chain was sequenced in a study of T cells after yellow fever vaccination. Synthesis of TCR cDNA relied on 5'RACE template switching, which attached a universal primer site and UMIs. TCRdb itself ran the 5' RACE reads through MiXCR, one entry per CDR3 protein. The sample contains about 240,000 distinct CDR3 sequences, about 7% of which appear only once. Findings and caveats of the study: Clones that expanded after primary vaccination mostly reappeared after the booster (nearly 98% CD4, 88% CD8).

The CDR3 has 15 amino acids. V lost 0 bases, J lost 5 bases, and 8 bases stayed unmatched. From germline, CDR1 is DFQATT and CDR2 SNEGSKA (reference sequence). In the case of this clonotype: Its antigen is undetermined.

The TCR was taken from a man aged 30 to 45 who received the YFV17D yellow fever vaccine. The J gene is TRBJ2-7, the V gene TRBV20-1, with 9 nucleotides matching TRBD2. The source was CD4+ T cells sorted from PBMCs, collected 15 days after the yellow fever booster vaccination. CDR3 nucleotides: TGCAGTGCTAGAGATCGGGGCGGGAGGGCCGACGAGCAGTACTTC. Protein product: CSARDRGGRADEQYF.